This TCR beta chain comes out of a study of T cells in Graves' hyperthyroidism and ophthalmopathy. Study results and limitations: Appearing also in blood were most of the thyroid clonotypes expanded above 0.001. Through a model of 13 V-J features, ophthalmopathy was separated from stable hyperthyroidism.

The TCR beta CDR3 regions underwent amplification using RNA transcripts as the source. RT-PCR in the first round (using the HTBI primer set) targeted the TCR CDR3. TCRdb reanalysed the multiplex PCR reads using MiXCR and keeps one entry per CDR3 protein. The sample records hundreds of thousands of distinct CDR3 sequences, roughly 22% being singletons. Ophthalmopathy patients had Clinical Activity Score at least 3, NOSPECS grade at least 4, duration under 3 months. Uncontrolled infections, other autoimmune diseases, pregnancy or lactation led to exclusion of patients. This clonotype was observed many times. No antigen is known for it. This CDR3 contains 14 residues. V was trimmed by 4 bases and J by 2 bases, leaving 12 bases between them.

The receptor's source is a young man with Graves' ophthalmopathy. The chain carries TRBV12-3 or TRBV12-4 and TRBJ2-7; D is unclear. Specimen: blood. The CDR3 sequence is CASSSSDHPYEQYF. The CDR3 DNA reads TGTGCCAGCAGTTCCTCGGACCACCCCTACGAGCAGTACTTC.